The rows below give T cell receptor beta chains drawn from one sample of a study of radiation and T cells in renal cell carcinoma. Sequencing used immunoSEQ multiplex PCR; TCRdb keeps in-frame clones, though not all of them. Among over 120,000 clones, approximately 86% were seen once, and the ten largest hold 15% to 20%. Sequences were derived from blood, sampled from a patient whose treatment included radiotherapy and nephrectomy. These receptors all come from a woman aged 50 to 60 with renal cell carcinoma. Each CDR3 is given with its conserved first and last residue. D genes are given only for firm matches. Only part of the rows carry a size: once, few, many, or a class if the clone is expanded.

TRBV4-2	TRBJ2-1	-	TRBD2	TGTGCCAGCAGCCAACACGAGCGGGAGAATGAGCAGTTCTTC	CASSQHERENEQFF
TRBV5-1	TRBJ2-7	-	-	TGCGCCAGCAGCTTAGGGCCTCCCTCCTACGAGCAGTACTTC	CASSLGPPSYEQYF
TRBV5-5	TRBJ2-2	-	TRBD1	TGTGCCAGCAGTTCTCCAGGGACAGGGTTCCTTGGCGGGGAGCTGTTTTTT	CASSSPGTGFLGGELFF
TRBV27	TRBJ1-2	-	TRBD1	TGTGCCAGCAGTTCCGGGACAGAGAGCTATGGCTACACCTTC	CASSSGTESYGYTF
TRBV7-9	TRBJ2-7	-	-	TGTGCCAGCAGCTTAGGAGGGGAGGCCTACGAGCAGTACTTC	CASSLGGEAYEQYF
TRBV4-2	TRBJ2-3	-	-	TGTGCCAGCAGCCCCCGGGACGGCGGCACAGATACGCAGTATTTT	CASSPRDGGTDTQYF
TRBV27	TRBJ2-7	-	-	TGTGCCAGCAGATCCTTGGGCGGCGCCTACGAGCAGTACTTC	CASRSLGGAYEQYF
TRBV30	TRBJ1-1	few	-	TGTGCCTGGAGTGTACGTGGGCACCGCAACACTGAAGCTTTCTTT	CAWSVRGHRNTEAFF
TRBV6-1	TRBJ1-2	-	TRBD1	TGTGCCAGCACCCCGGGACAGGGGGATGGCTACACCTTC	CASTPGQGDGYTF
TRBV7-2	TRBJ2-2	-	-	TGTGCCAGCAGCTTAAACAGGGAGACCGGGGAGCTGTTTTTT	CASSLNRETGELFF
TRBV4-3	TRBJ1-6	once	TRBD1	TGCGCCAGCAGCTTAGCCGGGACAGAATTTTATAATTCACCCCTCCACTTT	CASSLAGTEFYNSPLHF
TRBV29-1	TRBJ2-7	-	TRBD2	TGCAGCGTTGTACCTAGCGGCAGCCGCTACGAGCAGTACTTC	CSVVPSGSRYEQYF
TRBV5-1	TRBJ2-1	-	-	TGCGCCAGCAGCTTGGACGGCGCGGACAATGAGCAGTTCTTC	CASSLDGADNEQFF
TRBV18	TRBJ2-3	-	-	TGTGCCAGCGCTCAAGACTACGGCGGGCCAGATACGCAGTATTTT	CASAQDYGGPDTQYF
TRBV2	TRBJ1-5	-	TRBD1	TGTGCCAGCAGGTTGGACAGGGCGAATCAGCCCCAGCATTTT	CASRLDRANQPQHF
TRBV11-2	TRBJ1-1	once	-	TGTGCCAGCAGCCTCACAAGCCCTAAGCTACTGAACACTGAAGCTTTCTTT	CASSLTSPKLLNTEAFF
TRBV28	TRBJ1-2	few	-	TGTGCCAGCAGTCCGCCCGGTCCAGGGTGGAGAGGCTACACCTTC	CASSPPGPGWRGYTF
TRBV7-9	TRBJ2-7	-	TRBD2	TGTGCCAGCAGCAAACTAGCGGGAGTTTCTTACGAGCAGTACTTC	CASSKLAGVSYEQYF
TRBV6-5	TRBJ2-3	-	-	TGTGCCAGCAGTTACTCGAGTGTCAGCACAGATACGCAGTATTTT	CASSYSSVSTDTQYF
TRBV30	TRBJ2-3	-	TRBD1	TGTGCCTGGAGTACCCGGACAGGGGCCGGAGATACGCAGTATTTT	CAWSTRTGAGDTQYF
TRBV28	TRBJ1-2	-	TRBD1	TGTGCCAGCAGTGTCCCGGGACAGGGGGCTAATGGCTACACCTTC	CASSVPGQGANGYTF
TRBV27	TRBJ1-1	-	-	TGTGCCAGCAGTTTCAGGCAGGCGAACACTGAAGCTTTCTTT	CASSFRQANTEAFF
TRBV29-1	TRBJ1-1	-	-	TGCAGCGTTGAAGAGCTGGGGGTAGCTTTCTTT	CSVEELGVAFF
TRBV5-5	TRBJ1-1	-	-	TGTGCCAGCAGTTCGGGTCCAGGGCAGGGGTACACTGAAGCTTTCTTT	CASSSGPGQGYTEAFF
TRBV18	TRBJ2-5	-	TRBD1	TGTGCCAGCTCACCACCGTACAGGGGAGAATTTGCAGAGACCCAGTACTTC	CASSPPYRGEFAETQYF
TRBV27	TRBJ2-5	-	-	TGTGCCAGCAGTTATGGAGGTAATAAAGAGACCCAGTACTTC	CASSYGGNKETQYF
TRBV28	TRBJ1-1	-	-	TGTGCCAGCACCCCCGGACCGACAGAGACTGAAGCTTTCTTT	CASTPGPTETEAFF
TRBV7-9	TRBJ2-5	once	-	TGTGCCAGCAGCCGGGTAGAAGAGACCCAGTACTTC	CASSRVEETQYF
TRBV7-2	TRBJ2-7	-	TRBD2	TGTGCCAGCAGGCCTATGCGCGGGAGCTCCTACGAGCAGTACTTC	CASRPMRGSSYEQYF
TRBV5-4	TRBJ2-3	-	-	TGTGCCAGCAGCTACATCGGGAGTCTCACAGATACGCAGTATTTT	CASSYIGSLTDTQYF
TRBV5-4	TRBJ2-7	-	TRBD2	TGTGCCAGCAGCTTGGTAGGTGGGACTAGCTTTATCACCTACGAGCAGTACTTC	CASSLVGGTSFITYEQYF
TRBV19	TRBJ1-1	-	-	TGTGCCAGTAGTATTGGGGGGGGCACTGAAGCTTTCTTT	CASSIGGGTEAFF
TRBV10-2	TRBJ2-7	-	TRBD2	TGCGCCACCGGACTAGCGGACATCTACGAGCAGTACTTC	CATGLADIYEQYF
TRBV16	TRBJ1-2	-	-	TGTGCCAGCAGCCGCGTCGGGCAGCGATATGGCTACACCTTC	CASSRVGQRYGYTF
TRBV19	TRBJ2-1	-	TRBD2	TGTGCCAGTAGCACTAGCGGCTACAATGAGCAGTTCTTC	CASSTSGYNEQFF
TRBV10-3	TRBJ2-1	-	TRBD2	TGTGCCATCAGTGATAGTGGTAGCGGGGGGTTTGAGCAGTTCTTC	CAISDSGSGGFEQFF
TRBV6-1	TRBJ2-5	-	-	TGTGCCAGCAGTTTCCGGGACACCGAGACCCAGTACTTC	CASSFRDTETQYF
TRBV19	TRBJ2-4	-	TRBD1	TGTGCCAGTAGTACGGGACAGGGGGGCATTCAGTACTTC	CASSTGQGGIQYF
TRBV6-5	TRBJ2-5	-	-	TGTGCCAGCAGTTACGAGGCAACCCCCCAGTACTTC	CASSYEATPQYF
TRBV27	TRBJ2-7	-	TRBD1	TGTGCCAGCAGTTCCTACCCTCCGGGACAGGGATCTCTATACGAGCAGTACTTC	CASSSYPPGQGSLYEQYF
TRBV19	TRBJ1-3	-	-	TGTGCCAGTATCACTGGGCCCAGCTCTGGAAACACCATATATTTT	CASITGPSSGNTIYF
TRBV10-3	TRBJ2-7	-	TRBD2	TGTGCCGTCTCCGGACTAGCGGGGCGAAGACCCTACGAGCAGTACTTC	CAVSGLAGRRPYEQYF
TRBV5-1	TRBJ2-3	-	-	TGCGCCAGCAGCCCAGGGGCAGTAAGCACAGATACGCAGTATTTT	CASSPGAVSTDTQYF
TRBV19	TRBJ2-1	medium-sized	-	TGTGCCAGTAGTACCTCCGGGGATGAGCAGTTCTTC	CASSTSGDEQFF
TRBV7-8	TRBJ2-1	-	-	TGTGCCAGCACCTCAAATTACGGGACTCCACAAAAGAATGAGCAGTTCTTC	CASTSNYGTPQKNEQFF
TRBV10-1	TRBJ1-4	few	-	TGCGCCAGCAGTGAGTCGGTAGGGCGGAAACTGTTTTTT	CASSESVGRKLFF
TRBV5-1	TRBJ2-3	-	-	TGCGCCAGCAGCTTGTCCGGGGTCGGAGATACGCAGTATTTT	CASSLSGVGDTQYF
TRBV7-9	TRBJ1-2	-	-	TGTGCCAGCATCCTAGGCAGGGAAGATGGCTACACCTTC	CASILGREDGYTF
TRBV9	TRBJ1-4	-	-	TGTGCCAGCAGCGTCGCGACAACTAATGAAAAACTGTTTTTT	CASSVATTNEKLFF
TRBV19	TRBJ2-5	-	-	TGTGCCAGTAGTATAAGGGGCAGGGGAAGGGCGGAGACCCAGTACTTC	CASSIRGRGRAETQYF
TRBV19	TRBJ1-1	-	-	TGTGCCAGTAGTCCTCGGGGGGATAGAACTGAAGCTTTCTTT	CASSPRGDRTEAFF
TRBV5-1	TRBJ1-5	-	TRBD1	TGCGCCAGCAGCCGGACAGGGGAGGATCAGCCCCAGCATTTT	CASSRTGEDQPQHF
TRBV5-4	TRBJ1-2	-	-	TGTGCCAGCAGCCCTCCCGGGACTCTTGAGGCCTATGGCTACACCTTC	CASSPPGTLEAYGYTF
TRBV27	TRBJ2-7	few	TRBD2	TGTGCCAGCAGTGCACTAGAGACTAGCGGGAGCTCCTACGAGCAGTACTTC	CASSALETSGSSYEQYF
TRBV5-5	TRBJ2-6	once	-	TGTGCCAGCAGCTTGGGGGACAAGGGTTTCTCTGGGGCCAACGTCCTGACTTTC	CASSLGDKGFSGANVLTF
TRBV7-9	TRBJ1-3	-	TRBD1	TGTGCCAGCAGCCCCACGACAGGGGGGGGAAACACCATATATTTT	CASSPTTGGGNTIYF
TRBV5-1	TRBJ1-4	few	-	TGCGCCAGCAGCTTGGCCTTAACCGAGGATGAAAAACTGTTTTTT	CASSLALTEDEKLFF
TRBV10-3	TRBJ1-1	-	-	TGTGCCATCACCGACAGCCCAGGGAAGAACACTGAAGCTTTCTTT	CAITDSPGKNTEAFF
TRBV29-1	TRBJ1-4	-	TRBD1	TGCAGCGTTGCGAAGGGACAGGGGGGCTCGGGTGAAAAACTGTTTTTT	CSVAKGQGGSGEKLFF
TRBV10-3	TRBJ2-7	-	-	TGTGCCATCAGTGAGCCGAACGAGCAGTACTTC	CAISEPNEQYF